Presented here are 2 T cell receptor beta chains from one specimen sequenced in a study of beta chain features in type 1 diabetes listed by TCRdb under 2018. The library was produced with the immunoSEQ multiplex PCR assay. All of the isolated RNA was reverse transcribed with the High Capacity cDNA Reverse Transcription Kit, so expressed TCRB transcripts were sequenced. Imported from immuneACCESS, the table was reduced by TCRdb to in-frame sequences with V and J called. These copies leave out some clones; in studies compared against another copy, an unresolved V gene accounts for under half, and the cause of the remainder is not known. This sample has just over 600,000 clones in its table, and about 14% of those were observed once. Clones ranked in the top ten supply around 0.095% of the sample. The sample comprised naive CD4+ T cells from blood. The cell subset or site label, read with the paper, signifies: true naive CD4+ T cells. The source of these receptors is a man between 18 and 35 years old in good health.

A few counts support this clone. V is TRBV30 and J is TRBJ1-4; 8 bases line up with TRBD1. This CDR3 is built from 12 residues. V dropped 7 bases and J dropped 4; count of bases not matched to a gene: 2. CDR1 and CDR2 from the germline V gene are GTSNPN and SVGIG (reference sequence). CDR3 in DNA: TGTGCCTCCAGGGGGCATAATGAAAAACTGTTTTTT. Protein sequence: CASRGHNEKLFF. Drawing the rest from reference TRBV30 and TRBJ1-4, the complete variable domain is SQTIHQWPATLVQPVGSPLSLECTVEGTSNPNLYWYRQAAGRGLQLLFYSVGIGQISSEVPQNLSASRPQDRQFILSSKKLLLSDSGFYLCASRGHNEKLFFGSGTQLSVL.

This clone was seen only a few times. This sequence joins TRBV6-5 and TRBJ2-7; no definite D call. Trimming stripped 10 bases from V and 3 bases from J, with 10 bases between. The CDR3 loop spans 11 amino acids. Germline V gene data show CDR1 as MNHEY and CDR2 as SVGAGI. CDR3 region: CAIKRDYEQYF. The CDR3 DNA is TGTGCCATCAAGCGAGACTACGAGCAGTACTTC.